Following are 4 T cell receptor beta chains from one sample sequenced in a study of T cells in Graves' hyperthyroidism and ophthalmopathy. The CDR3 regions of TCR beta were amplified from RNA transcripts. During a first-round RT-PCR of the TCR CDR3, the HTBI primer set was used. MiXCR was run by TCRdb on the multiplex PCR reads, yielding one entry per CDR3 protein. The sample holds hundreds of thousands of distinct CDR3 sequences, around 21% seen once. The sample was blood. Receptors originate from a man aged 30-40 years with Graves' ophthalmopathy.

This clonotype was seen a handful of times. This chain connects TRBV20-1 to TRBJ2-4; 7 nucleotides align to TRBD1. Germline V gives CDR1 DFQATT, CDR2 SNEGSKA (reference sequence). The CDR3 is made up of 15 amino acids. V shed 6 bases, J shed 1 base, and the junction held 9 bases outside the gene matches. CDR3 bases: TGCAGTGCAAAGACAGGGTCATGGGCCAAAAACATTCAGTACTTC. It codes for CSAKTGSWAKNIQYF.

The table lists this clonotype with a few counts. The chain recombines TRBV7-9 with TRBJ2-2; a possible D gene is TRBD1 (5 bases). V lost 7 bases and J lost 1, with 10 bases in between. Germline values: CDR1 SEHNR, CDR2 FQNEAQ (reference sequence). The CDR3 contains 14 residues. The CDR3 DNA follows: TGTGCCAGCAACCCAGGACAGAACACCGGGGAGCTGTTTTTT. It translates to CASNPGQNTGELFF.

V is TRBV7-2 and J is TRBJ2-1; TRBD2 is a possible D gene (5 bases). There are 18 residues in the CDR3. Trimming pared 2 bases from V and 2 bases from J, leaving 19 bases between. Per the germline V gene, CDR1 is SGHTA and CDR2 is FQGNSA. The CDR3 bases are TGTGCCAGCAGCTTAATGGATCTGGTAGGGAGAGCCTACAATGAGCAGTTCTTC. Amino acid sequence: CASSLMDLVGRAYNEQFF.

V is TRBV12-3 or TRBV12-4 and J is TRBJ2-1; a possible D gene is TRBD2 (6 bases). CDR3 length: 16 amino acids. The V end lost 6 bases, the J end lost 0 bases, and 15 bases lay between the germline ends. The CDR3 nucleotides read TGTGCCAGCAGCCGAACTAGCCTTAGCTCCTACAATGAGCAGTTCTTC. Its translation: CASSRTSLSSYNEQFF.